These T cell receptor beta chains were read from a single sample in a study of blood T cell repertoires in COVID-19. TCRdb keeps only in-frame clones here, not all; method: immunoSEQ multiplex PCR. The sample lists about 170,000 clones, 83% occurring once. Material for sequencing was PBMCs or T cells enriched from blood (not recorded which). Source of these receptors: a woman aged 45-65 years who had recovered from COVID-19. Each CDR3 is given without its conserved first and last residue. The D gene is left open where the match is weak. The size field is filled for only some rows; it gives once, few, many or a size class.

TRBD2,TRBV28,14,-,ASSFPGLAEHNEQF
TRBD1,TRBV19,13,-,ASSVGQGGNQPQH
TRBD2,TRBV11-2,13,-,ASSLDRGGRYIQY
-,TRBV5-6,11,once,ASIEAFTGGYT
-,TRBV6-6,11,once,ASSYARGNGYT
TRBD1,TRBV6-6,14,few,ASSRTPGGRNEKLF
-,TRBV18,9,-,ASSPGEKLF
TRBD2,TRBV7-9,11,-,ASSEGTSRPQY
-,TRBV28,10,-,ASGRGSYGYT
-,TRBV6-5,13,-,ASTVIMGANSPLH
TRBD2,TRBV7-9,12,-,ASAGRERNNEQF
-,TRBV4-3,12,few,ASSQYGVNTEAF
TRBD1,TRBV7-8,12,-,ASSVGTGVEKLF
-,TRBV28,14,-,ASSSLLAGRQETQY
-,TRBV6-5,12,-,ASRPTGGGEKLF
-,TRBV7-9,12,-,AGSGLGGNQPQH
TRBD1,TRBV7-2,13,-,ASSLPQGASTEAF
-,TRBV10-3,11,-,AISFSAGGEQF
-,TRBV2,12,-,ASSHSVVTDTQY
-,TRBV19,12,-,ASSIAAAGNTIY
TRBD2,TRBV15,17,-,ATSAREWREVRPYNEQF
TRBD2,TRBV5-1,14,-,ASSRNLAGLYNEQF
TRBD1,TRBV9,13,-,ASSVGSKGAHEQF
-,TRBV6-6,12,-,ASSSPATNEKLF
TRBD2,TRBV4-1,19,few,ASSQATLAGGRKSSYNEQF
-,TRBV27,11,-,ASSFGGNSPLH
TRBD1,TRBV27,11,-,ASGQGATKTQY
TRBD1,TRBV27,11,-,ASGGTGNTEAF
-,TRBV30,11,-,ACSSGSGNTIY
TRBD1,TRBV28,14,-,ASRTGEEMWNQPQH